This TCR beta chain was observed in a study of spatial heterogeneity in lung cancer. Study-wide results and caveats: Tumor mutation counts were tracked by expanded intratumoral alpha and beta TCR counts.

The germline CDR1 and CDR2 sequences are SGHTA and FQGNSA. V was pared by 1 base and J by 4 bases, with 10 bases between. The CDR3 extends over 14 amino acids. In TCRdb, the 5' RACE reads were re-called with MiXCR into one record per CDR3 protein. The sample includes about 8,000 distinct CDR3 sequences, about 10% of them seen just once. This clonotype was counted many times. The antigen remains unidentified. Time point reported: sample taken at primary tumor resection. The sequenced material consisted of unsorted whole RNA from tumor, nontumor lung or frozen PBMC. The TCR sequence derives from a male donor with early-stage non-small cell lung cancer. The rearrangement links TRBV7-2 to TRBJ1-1, with a weak D call TRBD1 (5 bases). This specimen consisted of lung tumor tissue, obtained at surgery. CDR3 sequence (DNA): TGTGCCAGCAGCTTAGACAGGTTGGCCACTGAAGCTTTCTTT. It codes for CASSLDRLATEAFF.